This T cell receptor (beta chain) was captured in a study of OX40 agonist ivuxolimab in advanced cancers. Study-level background: In this cohort, patients received ivuxolimab, an agonistic anti-OX40 (CD134) antibody.

Assay used: immunoSEQ multiplex PCR; TCRdb lists only in-frame clones, some missing. The sample yields some 65,000 clones, about 85% seen once. This clone occurred once. Sample: CD4+ or CD8+ T cells sorted from blood, taken in a trial of the OX40 agonist ivuxolimab. The sequence came from an adult with an advanced solid tumor such as melanoma, head and neck, liver or kidney cancer.

Written as DNA, the CDR3 is TGTGCCAGCAGCCAAGGTGACAGGGTAGGCGAGCAGTACTTC. Its translation: CASSQGDRVGEQYF. J is TRBJ2-7 and V is TRBV4-2; 7 positions match TRBD1. There are 14 residues in the CDR3. Germline V lookup: CDR1 LGHNA, CDR2 YNFKEQ. V shed 1 base, J shed 6 bases, and the junction held 6 bases outside the gene matches.